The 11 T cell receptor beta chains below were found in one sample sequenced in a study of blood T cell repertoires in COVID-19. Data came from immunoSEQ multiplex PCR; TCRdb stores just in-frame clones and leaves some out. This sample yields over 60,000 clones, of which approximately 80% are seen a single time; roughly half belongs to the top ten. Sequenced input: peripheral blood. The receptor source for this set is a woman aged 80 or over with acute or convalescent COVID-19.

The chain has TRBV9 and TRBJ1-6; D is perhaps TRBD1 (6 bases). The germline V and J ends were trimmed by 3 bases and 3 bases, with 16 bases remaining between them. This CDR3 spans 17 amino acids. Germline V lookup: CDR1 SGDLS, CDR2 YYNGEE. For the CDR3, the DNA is TGTGCCAGCAGCGGCGCCGGGGGGCCTTTCTATAATTCACCCCTCCACTTT. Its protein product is CASSGAGGPFYNSPLHF.

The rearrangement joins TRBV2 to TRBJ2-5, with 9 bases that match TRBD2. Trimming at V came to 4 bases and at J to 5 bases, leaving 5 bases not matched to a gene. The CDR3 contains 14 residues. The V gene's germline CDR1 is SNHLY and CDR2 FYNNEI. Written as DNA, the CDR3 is TGTGCCAGCAGTGGAGGGCTAGCGGGGGAGACCCAGTACTTC. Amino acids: CASSGGLAGETQYF. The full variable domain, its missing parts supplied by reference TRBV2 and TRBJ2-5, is EPEVTQTPSHQVTQMGQEVILRCVPISNHLYFYWYRQILGQKVEFLVSFYNNEISEKSEIFDDQFSVERPDGSNFTLKIRSTKLEDSAMYFCASSGGLAGETQYFGPGTRLLVL.

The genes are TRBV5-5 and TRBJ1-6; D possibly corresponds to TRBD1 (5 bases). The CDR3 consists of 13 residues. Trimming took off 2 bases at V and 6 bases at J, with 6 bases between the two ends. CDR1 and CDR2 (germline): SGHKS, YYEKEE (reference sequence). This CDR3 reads CASSFDSNSPLHF. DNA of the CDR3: TGTGCCAGCAGCTTCGACAGTAATTCACCCCTCCACTTT.

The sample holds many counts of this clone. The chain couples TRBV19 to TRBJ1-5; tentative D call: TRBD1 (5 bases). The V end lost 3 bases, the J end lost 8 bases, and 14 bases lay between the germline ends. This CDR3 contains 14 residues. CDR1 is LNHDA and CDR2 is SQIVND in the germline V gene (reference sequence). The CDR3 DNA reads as TGTGCCAGTAGTATTGAAACAGGCCTCAAGCCCCAGCATTTT. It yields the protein CASSIETGLKPQHF.

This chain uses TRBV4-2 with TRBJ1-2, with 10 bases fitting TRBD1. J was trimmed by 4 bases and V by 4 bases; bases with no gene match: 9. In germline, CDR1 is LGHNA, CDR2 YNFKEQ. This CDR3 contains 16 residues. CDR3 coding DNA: TGTGCCAGCAGCCTGACAGGGGGCGGTGGTATCTATGGCTACACCTTC. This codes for CASSLTGGGGIYGYTF.

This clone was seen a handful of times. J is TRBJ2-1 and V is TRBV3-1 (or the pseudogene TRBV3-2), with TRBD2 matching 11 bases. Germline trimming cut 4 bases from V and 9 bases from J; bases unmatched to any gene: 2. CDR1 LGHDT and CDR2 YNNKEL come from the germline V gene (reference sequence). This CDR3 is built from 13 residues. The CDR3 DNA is TGTGCCAGCAGCCTTCTAGCGGGAGGTGAGCAGTTCTTC. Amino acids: CASSLLAGGEQFF.

In DNA, the CDR3 is TGTGCCAGCATCCGTGGGGGGGCGATTGAAGCTTTCTTT. Protein product: CASIRGGAIEAFF. The chain couples TRBV28 to TRBJ1-1; a weak D match, TRBD1 (6 bases). V lost 7 bases and J 7 bases, leaving 16 bases between the germline ends. The CDR3 is 13 residues long. CDR1 is MDHEN, CDR2 SYDVKM, per germline.

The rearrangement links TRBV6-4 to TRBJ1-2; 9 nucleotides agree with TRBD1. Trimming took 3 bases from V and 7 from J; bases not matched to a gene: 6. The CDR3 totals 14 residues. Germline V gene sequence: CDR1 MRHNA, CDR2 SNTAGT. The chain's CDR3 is CASSEQGARGGYTF. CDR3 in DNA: TGTGCCAGCAGTGAACAGGGGGCAAGGGGTGGCTACACCTTC.

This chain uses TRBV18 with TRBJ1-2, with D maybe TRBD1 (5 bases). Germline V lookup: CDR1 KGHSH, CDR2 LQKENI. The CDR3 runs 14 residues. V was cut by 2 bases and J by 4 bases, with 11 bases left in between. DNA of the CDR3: TGTGCCAGCTCACCAAGGAGGGACTTCTATGGCTACACCTTC. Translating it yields CASSPRRDFYGYTF.

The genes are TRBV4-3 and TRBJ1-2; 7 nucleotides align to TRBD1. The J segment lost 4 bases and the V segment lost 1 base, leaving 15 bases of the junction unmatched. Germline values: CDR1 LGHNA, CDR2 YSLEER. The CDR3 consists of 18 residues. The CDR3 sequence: CASSQASQRRGPLYGYTF. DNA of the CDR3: TGCGCCAGCAGCCAAGCCTCCCAAAGGAGGGGGCCCCTCTATGGCTACACCTTC.

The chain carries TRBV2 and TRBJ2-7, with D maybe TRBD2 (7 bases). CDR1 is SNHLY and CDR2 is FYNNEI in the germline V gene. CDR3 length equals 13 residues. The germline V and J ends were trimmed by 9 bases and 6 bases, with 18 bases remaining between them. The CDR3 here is CASQSGKGVEQYF. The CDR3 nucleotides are TGTGCCAGTCAAAGCGGGAAGGGGGTCGAGCAGTACTTC.